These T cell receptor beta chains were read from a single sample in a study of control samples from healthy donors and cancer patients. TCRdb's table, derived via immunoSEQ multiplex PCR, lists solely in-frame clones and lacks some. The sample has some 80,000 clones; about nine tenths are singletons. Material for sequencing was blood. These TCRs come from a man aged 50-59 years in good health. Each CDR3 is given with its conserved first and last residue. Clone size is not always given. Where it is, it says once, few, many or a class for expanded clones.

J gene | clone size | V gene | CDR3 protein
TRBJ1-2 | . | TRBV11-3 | CASSLGDRTAYRYGYTF
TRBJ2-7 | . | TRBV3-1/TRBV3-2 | CASSQDRRQGYVEF
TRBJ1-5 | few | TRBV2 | CASSVDGNQPQHF
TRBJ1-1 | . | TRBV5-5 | CASSLTGRTEAFF
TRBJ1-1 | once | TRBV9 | CASSVDQGTEAFF
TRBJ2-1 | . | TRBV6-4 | CASSEDGTVYNEQFF
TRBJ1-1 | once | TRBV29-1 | CSVAGLGTEAFF
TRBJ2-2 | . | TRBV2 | CASTGTPYTGELFF
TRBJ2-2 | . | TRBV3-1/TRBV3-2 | CASSRHLPGLAGVAGELFF
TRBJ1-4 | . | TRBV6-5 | CASRTGTLSEKLFF
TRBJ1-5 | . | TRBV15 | CATSRYRDQPQHF
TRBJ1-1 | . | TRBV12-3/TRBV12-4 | CASSLGHTEAFF
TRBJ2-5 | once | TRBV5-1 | CASSLSGLASRETQYF
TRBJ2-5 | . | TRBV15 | CATSSASGGAETQYF
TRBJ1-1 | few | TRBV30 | CAWSVRNTEAFF
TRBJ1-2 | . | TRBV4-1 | CASSQSQATNYGYTF
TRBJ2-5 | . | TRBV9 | CASSPPDRGGRDQYF
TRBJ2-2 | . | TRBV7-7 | CASSRSGGAATGELFF
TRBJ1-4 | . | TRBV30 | CAWSVEGSEKLFF
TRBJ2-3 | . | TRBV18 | CASSSNGGYTDTQYF
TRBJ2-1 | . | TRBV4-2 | CASSLRTSGVFGYEQFF
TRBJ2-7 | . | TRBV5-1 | CASSPSSGNYEQYF
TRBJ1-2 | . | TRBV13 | CASSLTGRAPRSYTF